This T cell receptor beta chain was sequenced during a study of blood T cell repertoires in COVID-19. Study as a whole: From T cells, B-cell-depleted T cells, or PBMCs came the material, which was cDNA or gDNA.

The length of the CDR3 is 15 residues. With 1 base removed from V and 8 bases from J, the gap between germline ends came to 16 bases. Original data processing: Researchers report that nucleated cell counts were estimated from reference gene primer amplification. Here immunoSEQ multiplex PCR was the method, and the copy in TCRdb shows in-frame clones only, minus some. The V and J calls and clone size are taken from that table; D and trimming were inferred from the DNA. This table has 60,000 to 75,000 clones, around 90% appearing once. This clone was observed once. V usage is TRBV5-7 and J usage is TRBJ2-1; possible D gene TRBD1, 6 bases. TRBV5-7 is recorded as an ORF, its role being uncertain. What was sequenced was peripheral blood. The source is a woman older than 75 with active COVID-19. CDR3 nucleotide sequence: TGTGCCAGCAGCTTGCCTCAGGGGTGGGCGGATGAGCAGTTCTTC. This translates into CASSLPQGWADEQFF.